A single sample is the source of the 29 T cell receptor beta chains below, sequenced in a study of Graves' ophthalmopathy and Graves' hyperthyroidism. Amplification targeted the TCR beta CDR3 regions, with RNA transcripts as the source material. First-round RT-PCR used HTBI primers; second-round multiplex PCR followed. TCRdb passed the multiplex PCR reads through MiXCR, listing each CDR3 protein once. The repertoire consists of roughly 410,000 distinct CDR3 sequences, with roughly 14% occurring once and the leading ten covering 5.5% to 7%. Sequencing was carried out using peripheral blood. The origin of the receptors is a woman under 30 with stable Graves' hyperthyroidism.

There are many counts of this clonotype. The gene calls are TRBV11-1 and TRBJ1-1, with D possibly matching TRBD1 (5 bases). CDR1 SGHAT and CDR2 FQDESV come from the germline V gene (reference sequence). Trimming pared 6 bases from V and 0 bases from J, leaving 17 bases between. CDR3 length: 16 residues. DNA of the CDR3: TGTGCCAGCAGTTTAATAAAGGGGTCCATGAACACTGAAGCTTTCTTT. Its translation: CASSLIKGSMNTEAFF.

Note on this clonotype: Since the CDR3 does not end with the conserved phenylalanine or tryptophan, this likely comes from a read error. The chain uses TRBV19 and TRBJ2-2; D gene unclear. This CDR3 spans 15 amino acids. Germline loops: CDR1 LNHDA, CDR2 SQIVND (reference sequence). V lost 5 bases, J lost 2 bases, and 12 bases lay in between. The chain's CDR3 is CASSDGSPNTGELFV. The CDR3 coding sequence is TGTGCCAGTAGTGATGGGTCCCCCAACACCGGGGAGCTGTTTGTT.

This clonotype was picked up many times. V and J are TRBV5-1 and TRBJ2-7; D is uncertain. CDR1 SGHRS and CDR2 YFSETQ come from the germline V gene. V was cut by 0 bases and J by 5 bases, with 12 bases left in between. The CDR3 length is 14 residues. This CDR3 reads CASSLEIRANEQYF. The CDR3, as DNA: TGCGCCAGCAGCTTGGAAATCCGGGCCAACGAGCAGTACTTC.

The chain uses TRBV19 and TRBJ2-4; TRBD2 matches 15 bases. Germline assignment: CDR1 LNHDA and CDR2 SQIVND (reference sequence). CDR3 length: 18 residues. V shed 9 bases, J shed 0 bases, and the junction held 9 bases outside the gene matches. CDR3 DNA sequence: TGTGCCAGCGCCCCCGGACTAGCGGGGGGGTTAGCCAAAAACATTCAGTACTTC. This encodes CASAPGLAGGLAKNIQYF. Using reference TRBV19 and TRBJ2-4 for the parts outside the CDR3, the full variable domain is DGGITQSPKYLFRKEGQNVTLSCEQNLNHDAMYWYRQDPGQGLRLIYYSQIVNDFQKGDIAEGYSVSREKKESFPLTVTSAQKNPTAFYLCASAPGLAGGLAKNIQYFGAGTRLSVL.

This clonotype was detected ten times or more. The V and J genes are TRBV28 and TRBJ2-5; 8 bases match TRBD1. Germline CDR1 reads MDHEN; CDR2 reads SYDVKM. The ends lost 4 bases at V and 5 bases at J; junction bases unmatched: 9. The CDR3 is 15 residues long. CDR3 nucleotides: TGTGCCAGCAGTTACCAGACAGGGGCCTTTGAGACCCAGTACTTC. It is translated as CASSYQTGAFETQYF.

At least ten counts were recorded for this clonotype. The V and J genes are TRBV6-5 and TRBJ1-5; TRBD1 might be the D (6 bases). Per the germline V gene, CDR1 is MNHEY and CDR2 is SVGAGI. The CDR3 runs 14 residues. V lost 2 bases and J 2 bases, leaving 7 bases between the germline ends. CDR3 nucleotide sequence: TGTGCCAGCAGTTACAAGGGGGGCAATCAGCCCCAGCATTTT. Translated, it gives CASSYKGGNQPQHF.

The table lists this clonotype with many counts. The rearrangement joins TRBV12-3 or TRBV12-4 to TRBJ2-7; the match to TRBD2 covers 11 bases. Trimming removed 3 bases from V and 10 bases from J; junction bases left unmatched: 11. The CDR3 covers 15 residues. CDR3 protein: CASSFSGGAGTPQYF. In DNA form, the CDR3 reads TGTGCCAGCAGTTTTAGCGGGGGGGCCGGTACGCCCCAGTACTTC.

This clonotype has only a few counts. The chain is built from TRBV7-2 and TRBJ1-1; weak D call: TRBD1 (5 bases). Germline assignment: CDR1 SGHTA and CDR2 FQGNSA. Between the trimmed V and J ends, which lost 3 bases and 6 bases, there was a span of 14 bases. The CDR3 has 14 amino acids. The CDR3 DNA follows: TGTGCCAGCAGCTTCCGTCGGGGGATCGCTGAAGCTTTCTTT. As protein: CASSFRRGIAEAFF.

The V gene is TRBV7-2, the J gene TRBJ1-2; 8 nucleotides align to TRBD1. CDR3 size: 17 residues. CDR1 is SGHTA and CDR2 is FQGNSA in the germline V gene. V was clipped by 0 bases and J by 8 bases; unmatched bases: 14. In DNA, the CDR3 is TGTGCCAGCAGCTTAGCGTCCTTGGGGGCAGGGGGCAAAGGCTACACCTTC. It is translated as CASSLASLGAGGKGYTF.

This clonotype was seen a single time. CDR3 sequence (DNA): TGTGCCAGCAGTGAGGGGGCGGAGGACGAGCAGTACTTC. Its translation is CASSEGAEDEQYF. The chain joins TRBV6-4 to TRBJ2-7; possible D gene TRBD1, 6 bases. The CDR3 totals 13 residues. The V gene lost 3 bases and the J gene lost 5 bases, with 11 bases spanning the gap. Germline-derived CDR1 and CDR2 are MRHNA and SNTAGT.

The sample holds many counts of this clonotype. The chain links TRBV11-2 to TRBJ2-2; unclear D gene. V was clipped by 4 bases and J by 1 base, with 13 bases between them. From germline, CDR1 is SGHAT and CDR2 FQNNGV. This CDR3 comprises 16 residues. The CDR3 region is CASSSRPTLNTGELFF. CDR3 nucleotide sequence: TGTGCCAGCAGCTCACGACCGACCTTGAACACCGGGGAGCTGTTTTTT. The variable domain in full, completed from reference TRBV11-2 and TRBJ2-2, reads EAGVAQSPRYKIIEKRQSVAFWCNPISGHATLYWYQQILGQGPKLLIQFQNNGVVDDSQLPKDRFSAERLKGVDSTLKIQPAKLEDSAVYLCASSSRPTLNTGELFFGEGSRLTVL.

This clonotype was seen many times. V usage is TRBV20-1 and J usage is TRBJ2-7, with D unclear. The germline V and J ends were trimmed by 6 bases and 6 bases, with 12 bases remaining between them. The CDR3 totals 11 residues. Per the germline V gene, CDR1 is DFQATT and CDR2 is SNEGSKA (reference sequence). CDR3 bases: TGCAGTGCCGTCTACCAGACCGAGCAGTACTTC. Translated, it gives CSAVYQTEQYF.

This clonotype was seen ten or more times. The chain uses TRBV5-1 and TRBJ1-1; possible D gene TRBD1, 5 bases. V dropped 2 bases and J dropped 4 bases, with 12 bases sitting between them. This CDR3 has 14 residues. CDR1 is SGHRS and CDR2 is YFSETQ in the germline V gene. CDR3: CASSLQVESTEAFF. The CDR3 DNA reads TGCGCCAGCAGCTTACAGGTAGAGAGCACTGAAGCTTTCTTT.

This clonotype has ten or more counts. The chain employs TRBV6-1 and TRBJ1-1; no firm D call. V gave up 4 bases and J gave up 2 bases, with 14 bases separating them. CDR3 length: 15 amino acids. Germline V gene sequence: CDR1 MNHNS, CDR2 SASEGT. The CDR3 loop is CASSAQPGTNTEAFF. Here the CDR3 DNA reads TGTGCCAGCAGTGCCCAGCCGGGCACTAACACTGAAGCTTTCTTT.

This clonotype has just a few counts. CDR3 loop: CASRPGLVGDRQETQYF. For the CDR3, the DNA is TGTGCCAGCAGACCGGGACTAGTGGGGGATAGGCAAGAGACCCAGTACTTC. V and J are TRBV11-3 and TRBJ2-5; 8 bases line up with TRBD2. With 6 bases clipped from V and 2 bases from J, the junction kept 14 bases outside the gene matches. The germline gives CDR1 SGHNT, CDR2 YENEEA. The length of the CDR3 is 17 residues.

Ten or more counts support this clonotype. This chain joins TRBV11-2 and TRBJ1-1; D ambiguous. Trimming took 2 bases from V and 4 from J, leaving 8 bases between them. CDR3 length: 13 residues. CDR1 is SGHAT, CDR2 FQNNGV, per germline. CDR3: CASSLKRVTEAFF. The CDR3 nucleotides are TGTGCCAGCAGCTTAAAAAGGGTCACTGAAGCTTTCTTT. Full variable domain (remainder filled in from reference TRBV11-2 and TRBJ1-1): EAGVAQSPRYKIIEKRQSVAFWCNPISGHATLYWYQQILGQGPKLLIQFQNNGVVDDSQLPKDRFSAERLKGVDSTLKIQPAKLEDSAVYLCASSLKRVTEAFFGQGTRLTVV.

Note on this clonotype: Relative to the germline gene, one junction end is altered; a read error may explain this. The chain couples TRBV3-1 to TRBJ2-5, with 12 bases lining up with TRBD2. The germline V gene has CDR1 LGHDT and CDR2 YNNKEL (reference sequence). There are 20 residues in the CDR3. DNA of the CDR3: TGTGCCAACAGCTTTCGACTAGCGGGGGTTTCTACCGCTCTGGGGGAGACCCAGTACTTC. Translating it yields CANSFRLAGVSTALGETQYF.

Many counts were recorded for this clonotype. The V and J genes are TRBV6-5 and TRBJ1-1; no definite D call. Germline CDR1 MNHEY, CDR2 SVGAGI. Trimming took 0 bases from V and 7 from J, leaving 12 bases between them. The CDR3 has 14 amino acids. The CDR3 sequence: CASSYSGIFDEAFF. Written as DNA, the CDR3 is TGTGCCAGCAGTTACTCAGGTATTTTTGATGAAGCTTTCTTT.

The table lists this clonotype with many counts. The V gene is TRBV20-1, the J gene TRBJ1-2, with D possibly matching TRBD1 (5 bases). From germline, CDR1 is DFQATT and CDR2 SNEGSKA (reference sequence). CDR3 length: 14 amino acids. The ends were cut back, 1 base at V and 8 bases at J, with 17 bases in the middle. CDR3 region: CSARGLTSGHGYTF. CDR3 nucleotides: TGCAGTGCTAGAGGCCTGACATCGGGGCACGGCTACACCTTC.

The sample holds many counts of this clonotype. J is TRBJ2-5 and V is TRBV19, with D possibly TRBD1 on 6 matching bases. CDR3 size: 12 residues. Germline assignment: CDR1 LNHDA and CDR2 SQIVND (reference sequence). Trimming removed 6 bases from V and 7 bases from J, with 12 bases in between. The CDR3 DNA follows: TGTGCCAGTAGGGACAGTGTAGGGACCCAGTACTTC. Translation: CASRDSVGTQYF.

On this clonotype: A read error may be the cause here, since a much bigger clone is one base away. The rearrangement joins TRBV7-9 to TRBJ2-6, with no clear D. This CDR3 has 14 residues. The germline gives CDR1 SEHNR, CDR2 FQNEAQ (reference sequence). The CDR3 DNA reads TGTGCCTGCAGCCCCGTATCTGGGGCCAACGTCCTGACTTTC. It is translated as CACSPVSGANVLTF.

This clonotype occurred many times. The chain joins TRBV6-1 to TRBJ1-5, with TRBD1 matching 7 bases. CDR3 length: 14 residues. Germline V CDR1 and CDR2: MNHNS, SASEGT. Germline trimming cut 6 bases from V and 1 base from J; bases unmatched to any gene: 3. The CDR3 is CASRRQGSNQPQHF. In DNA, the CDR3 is TGTGCCAGCAGACGACAGGGAAGCAATCAGCCCCAGCATTTT.

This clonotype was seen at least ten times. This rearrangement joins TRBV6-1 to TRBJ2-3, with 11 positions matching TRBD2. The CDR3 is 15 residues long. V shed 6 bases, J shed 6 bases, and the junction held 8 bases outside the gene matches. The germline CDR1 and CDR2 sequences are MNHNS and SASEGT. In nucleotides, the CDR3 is TGTGCCAGCAGACCTAGCGGGGGGCCATTCGATACGCAGTATTTT. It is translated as CASRPSGGPFDTQYF.

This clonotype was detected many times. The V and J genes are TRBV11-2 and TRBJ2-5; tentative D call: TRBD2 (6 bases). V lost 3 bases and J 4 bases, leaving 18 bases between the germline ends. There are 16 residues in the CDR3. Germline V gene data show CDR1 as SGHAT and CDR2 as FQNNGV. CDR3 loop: CASSFGTWGGGETQYF. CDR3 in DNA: TGTGCCAGCAGCTTCGGGACTTGGGGAGGAGGAGAGACCCAGTACTTC.

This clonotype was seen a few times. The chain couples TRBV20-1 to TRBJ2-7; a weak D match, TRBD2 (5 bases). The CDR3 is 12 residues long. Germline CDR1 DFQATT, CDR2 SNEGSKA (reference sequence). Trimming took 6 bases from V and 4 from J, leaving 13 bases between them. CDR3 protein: CSAIGNYYEQYF. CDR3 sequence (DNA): TGCAGTGCGATCGGGAATTATTACGAGCAGTACTTC.

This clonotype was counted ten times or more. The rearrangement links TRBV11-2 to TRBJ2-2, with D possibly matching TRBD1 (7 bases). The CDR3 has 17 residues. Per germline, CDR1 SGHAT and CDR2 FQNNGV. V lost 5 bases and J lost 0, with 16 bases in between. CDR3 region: CASSPSRRGPNTGELFF. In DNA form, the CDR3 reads TGTGCCAGCAGCCCAAGTAGGAGGGGGCCGAACACCGGGGAGCTGTTTTTT.

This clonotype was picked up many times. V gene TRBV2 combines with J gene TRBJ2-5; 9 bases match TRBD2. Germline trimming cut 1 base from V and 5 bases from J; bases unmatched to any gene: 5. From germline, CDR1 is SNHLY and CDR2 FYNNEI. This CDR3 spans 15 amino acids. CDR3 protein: CASSEGGLAGETQYF. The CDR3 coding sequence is TGTGCCAGCAGTGAAGGAGGGCTAGCGGGGGAGACCCAGTACTTC.

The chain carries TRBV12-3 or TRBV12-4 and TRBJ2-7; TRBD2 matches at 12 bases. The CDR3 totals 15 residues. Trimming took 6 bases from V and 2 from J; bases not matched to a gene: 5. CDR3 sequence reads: CASRSSSGRAYEQYF. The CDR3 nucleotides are TGTGCCAGCAGATCCTCTAGCGGGAGGGCCTACGAGCAGTACTTC.

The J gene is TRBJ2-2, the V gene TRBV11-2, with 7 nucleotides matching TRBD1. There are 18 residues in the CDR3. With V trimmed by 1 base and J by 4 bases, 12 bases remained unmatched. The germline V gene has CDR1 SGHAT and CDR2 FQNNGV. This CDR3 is CASSLVRLGPGGTGELFF. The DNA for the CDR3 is TGTGCCAGCAGCTTAGTGAGGCTGGGACCAGGGGGCACCGGGGAGCTGTTTTTT.